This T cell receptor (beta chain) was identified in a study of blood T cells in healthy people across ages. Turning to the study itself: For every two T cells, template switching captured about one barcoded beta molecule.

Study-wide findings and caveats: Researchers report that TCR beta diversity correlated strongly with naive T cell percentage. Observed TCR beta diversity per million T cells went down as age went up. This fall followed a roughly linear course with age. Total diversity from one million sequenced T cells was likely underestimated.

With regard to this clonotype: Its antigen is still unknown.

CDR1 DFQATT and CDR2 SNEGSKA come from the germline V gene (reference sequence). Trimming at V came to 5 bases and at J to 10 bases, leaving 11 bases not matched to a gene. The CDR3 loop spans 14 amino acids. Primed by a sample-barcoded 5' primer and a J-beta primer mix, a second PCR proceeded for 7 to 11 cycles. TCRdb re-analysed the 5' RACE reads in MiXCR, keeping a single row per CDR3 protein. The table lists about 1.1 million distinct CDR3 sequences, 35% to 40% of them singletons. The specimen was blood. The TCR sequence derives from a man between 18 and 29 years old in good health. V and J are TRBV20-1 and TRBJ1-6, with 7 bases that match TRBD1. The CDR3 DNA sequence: TGCAGTGCTCGTACCGGGACAGTAGGATCACCCCTCCACTTT. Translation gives CSARTGTVGSPLHF.